This TCR beta chain was captured by sequencing in a study of technical replicates of blood from several donors. The germline V gene encodes CDR1 MNHEY and CDR2 SVGAGI. The CDR3 sequence is 14 residues long. Germline trimming cut 2 bases from V and 8 bases from J; bases unmatched to any gene: 4. Sequencing used immunoSEQ multiplex PCR; TCRdb keeps in-frame clones, though not all of them. The sample contains tens of thousands of clones, 94% of which appear only once. The sample comprised T cells isolated from PBMCs. The V call is TRBV6-5, the J call TRBJ2-1; TRBD2 aligns across 9 bases. This TCR came from a human donor in good health. CDR3 bases: TGTGCCAGCAGTTACGGTGTAGCGGGAGATGAGCAGTTCTTC. It yields the protein CASSYGVAGDEQFF.